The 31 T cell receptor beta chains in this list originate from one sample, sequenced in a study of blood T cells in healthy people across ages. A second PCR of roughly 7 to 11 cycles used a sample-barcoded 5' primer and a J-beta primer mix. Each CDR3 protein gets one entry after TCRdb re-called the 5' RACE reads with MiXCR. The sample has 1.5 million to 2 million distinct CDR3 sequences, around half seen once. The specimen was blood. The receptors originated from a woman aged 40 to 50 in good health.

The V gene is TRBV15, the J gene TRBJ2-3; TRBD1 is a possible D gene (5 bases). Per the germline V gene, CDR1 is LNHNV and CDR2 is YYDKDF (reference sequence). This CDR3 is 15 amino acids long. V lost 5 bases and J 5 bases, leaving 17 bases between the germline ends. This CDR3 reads CATSENRQGRDTQYF. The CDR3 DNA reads TGTGCCACCAGCGAAAACCGGCAGGGAAGAGATACGCAGTATTTT.

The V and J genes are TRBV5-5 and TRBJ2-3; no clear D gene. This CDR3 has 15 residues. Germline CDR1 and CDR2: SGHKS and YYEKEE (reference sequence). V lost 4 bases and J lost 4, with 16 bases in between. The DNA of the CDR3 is TGTGCCAGCAGCGTGGGGAATGTCCTGGCAGATACGCAGTATTTT. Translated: CASSVGNVLADTQYF. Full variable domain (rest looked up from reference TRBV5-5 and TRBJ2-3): DAGVTQSPTHLIKTRGQQVTLRCSPISGHKSVSWYQQVLGQGPQFIFQYYEKEERGRGNFPDRFSARQFPNYSSELNVNALLLGDSALYLCASSVGNVLADTQYFGPGTRLTVL.

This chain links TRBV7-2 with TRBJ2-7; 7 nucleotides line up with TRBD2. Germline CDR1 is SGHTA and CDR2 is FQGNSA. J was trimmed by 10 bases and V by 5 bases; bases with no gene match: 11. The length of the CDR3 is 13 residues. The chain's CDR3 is CASSALAGVHQYF. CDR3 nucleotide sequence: TGTGCCAGCAGCGCCTTGGCGGGAGTTCATCAGTACTTC.

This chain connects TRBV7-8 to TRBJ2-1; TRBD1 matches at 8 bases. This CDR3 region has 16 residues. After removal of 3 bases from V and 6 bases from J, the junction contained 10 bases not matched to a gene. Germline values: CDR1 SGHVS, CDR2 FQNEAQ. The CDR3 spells CASSFFILDRGNEQFF. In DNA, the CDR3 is TGTGCCAGCAGCTTCTTTATTCTCGACAGGGGCAATGAGCAGTTCTTC. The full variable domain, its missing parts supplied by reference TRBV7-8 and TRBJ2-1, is GAGVSQSPRYKVAKRGQDVALRCDPISGHVSLFWYQQALGQGPEFLTYFQNEAQLDKSGLPSDRFFAERPEGSVSTLKIQRTQQEDSAVYLCASSFFILDRGNEQFFGPGTRLTVL.

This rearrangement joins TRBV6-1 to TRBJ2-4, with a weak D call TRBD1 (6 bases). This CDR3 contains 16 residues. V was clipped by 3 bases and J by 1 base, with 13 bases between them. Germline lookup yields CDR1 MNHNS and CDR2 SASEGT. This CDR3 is CASSDFRGSAKNIQYF. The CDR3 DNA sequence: TGTGCCAGCAGTGATTTTAGGGGGAGTGCCAAAAACATTCAGTACTTC.

CDR3 sequence: CASSSMGPGTGGNEQYF. Written as DNA, the CDR3 is TGTGCCAGCAGCTCAATGGGACCCGGGACAGGGGGAAACGAGCAGTACTTC. The V gene is TRBV5-5, the J gene TRBJ2-5; 11 bases are a match to TRBD1. The J call could be wrong; TRBJ2-7 is a better fit for the DNA end. Germline CDR1 SGHKS, CDR2 YYEKEE (reference sequence). The CDR3 spans 17 residues.

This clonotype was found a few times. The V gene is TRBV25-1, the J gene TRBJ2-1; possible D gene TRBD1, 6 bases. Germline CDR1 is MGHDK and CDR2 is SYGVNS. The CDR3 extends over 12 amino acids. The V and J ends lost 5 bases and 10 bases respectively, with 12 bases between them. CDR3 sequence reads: CASSSYRAEQFF. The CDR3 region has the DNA TGTGCCAGCAGTTCGTACAGGGCCGAGCAGTTCTTC.

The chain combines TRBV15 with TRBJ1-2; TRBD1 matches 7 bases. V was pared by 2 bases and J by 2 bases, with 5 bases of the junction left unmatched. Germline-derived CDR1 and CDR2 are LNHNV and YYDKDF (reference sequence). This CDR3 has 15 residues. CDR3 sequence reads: CATSRTRQGNYGYTF. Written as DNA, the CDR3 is TGTGCCACCAGCAGAACGAGACAGGGCAACTATGGCTACACCTTC.

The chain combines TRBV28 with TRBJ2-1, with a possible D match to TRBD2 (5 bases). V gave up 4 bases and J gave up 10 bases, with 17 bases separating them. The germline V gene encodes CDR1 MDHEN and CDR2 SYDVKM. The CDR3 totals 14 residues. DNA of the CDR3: TGTGCCAGCAGTTCAACCGGGGTGTCCTACGAGCAGTTCTTC. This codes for CASSSTGVSYEQFF.

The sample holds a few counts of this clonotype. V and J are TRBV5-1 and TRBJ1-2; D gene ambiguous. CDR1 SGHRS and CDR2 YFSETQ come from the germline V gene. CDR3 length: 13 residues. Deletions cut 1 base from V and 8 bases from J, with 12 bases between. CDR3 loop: CASSLSVSGGYTF. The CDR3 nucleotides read TGCGCCAGCAGCTTGTCCGTCTCCGGAGGCTACACCTTC.

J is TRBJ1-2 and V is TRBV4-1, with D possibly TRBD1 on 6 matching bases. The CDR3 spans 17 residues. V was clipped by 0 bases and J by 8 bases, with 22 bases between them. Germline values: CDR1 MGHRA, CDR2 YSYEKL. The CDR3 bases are TGCGCCAGCAGCCAAGATGGATTCGGGGGCGTCTCCTACGGCTACACCTTC. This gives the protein CASSQDGFGGVSYGYTF.

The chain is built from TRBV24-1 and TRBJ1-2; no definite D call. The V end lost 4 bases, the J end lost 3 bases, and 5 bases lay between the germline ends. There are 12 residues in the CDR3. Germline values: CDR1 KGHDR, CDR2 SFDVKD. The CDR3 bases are TGTGCCACCAGTGAAAACCACTATGGCTACACCTTC. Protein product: CATSENHYGYTF.

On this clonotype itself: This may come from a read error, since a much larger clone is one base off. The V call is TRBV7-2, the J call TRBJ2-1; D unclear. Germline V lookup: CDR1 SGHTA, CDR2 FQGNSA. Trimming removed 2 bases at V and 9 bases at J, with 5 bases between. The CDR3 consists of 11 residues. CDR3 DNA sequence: TGTGCCAGCAGCTTAAACGCTGAGCAGTTCTTC. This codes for CASSLNAEQFF.

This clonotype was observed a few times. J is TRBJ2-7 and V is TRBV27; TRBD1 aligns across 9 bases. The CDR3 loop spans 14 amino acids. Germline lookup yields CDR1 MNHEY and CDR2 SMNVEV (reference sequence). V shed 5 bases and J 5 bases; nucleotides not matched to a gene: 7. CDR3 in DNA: TGTGCCAGCAGTGTCGGGACAGGGTACCACGAGCAGTACTTC. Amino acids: CASSVGTGYHEQYF.

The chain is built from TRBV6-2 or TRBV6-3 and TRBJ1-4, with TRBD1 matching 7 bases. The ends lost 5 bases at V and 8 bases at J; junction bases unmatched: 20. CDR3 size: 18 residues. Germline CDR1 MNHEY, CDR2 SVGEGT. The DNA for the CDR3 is TGTGCCAGCAGTCCGCCCGGACAGGATTCAGGAATTGTAGAAAAACTGTTTTTT. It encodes CASSPPGQDSGIVEKLFF.

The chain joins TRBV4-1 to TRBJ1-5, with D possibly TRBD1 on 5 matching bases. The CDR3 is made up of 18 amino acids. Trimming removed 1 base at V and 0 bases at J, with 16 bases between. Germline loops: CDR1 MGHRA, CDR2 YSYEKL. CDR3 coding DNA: TGCGCCAGCAGCCAAGTTAGGTATTCAGGGCATAGCAATCAGCCCCAGCATTTT. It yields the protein CASSQVRYSGHSNQPQHF.

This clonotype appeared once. The CDR3 spells CASSQVGASGDRRWTDTQYF. The CDR3 DNA is TGCGCCAGCAGCCAAGTAGGCGCGAGCGGTGACCGACGTTGGACAGATACGCAGTATTTT. The V call is TRBV4-3, the J call TRBJ2-3, with D perhaps TRBD2 (5 bases). The V gene lost 1 base and the J gene lost 3 bases, with 26 bases spanning the gap. Germline CDR1 and CDR2: LGHNA and YSLEER. The CDR3 runs to 20 residues.

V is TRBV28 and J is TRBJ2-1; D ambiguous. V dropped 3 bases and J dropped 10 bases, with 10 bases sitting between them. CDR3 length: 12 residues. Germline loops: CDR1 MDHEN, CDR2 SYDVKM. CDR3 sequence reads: CASSLSTLEQFF. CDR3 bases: TGTGCCAGCAGTTTGTCGACTCTGGAGCAGTTCTTC.

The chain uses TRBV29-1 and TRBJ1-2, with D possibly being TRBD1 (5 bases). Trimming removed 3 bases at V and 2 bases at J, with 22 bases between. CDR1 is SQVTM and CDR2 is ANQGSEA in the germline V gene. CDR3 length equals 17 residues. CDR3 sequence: CSVDRGPADPINYGYTF. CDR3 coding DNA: TGCAGCGTTGACCGGGGACCGGCCGATCCGATCAACTATGGCTACACCTTC.

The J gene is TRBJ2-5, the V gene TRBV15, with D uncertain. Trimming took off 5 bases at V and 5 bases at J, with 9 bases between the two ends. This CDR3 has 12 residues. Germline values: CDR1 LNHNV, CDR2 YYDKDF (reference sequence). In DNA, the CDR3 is TGTGCCACCAGCGGCGCGAGGGAGACCCAGTACTTC. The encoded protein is CATSGARETQYF.

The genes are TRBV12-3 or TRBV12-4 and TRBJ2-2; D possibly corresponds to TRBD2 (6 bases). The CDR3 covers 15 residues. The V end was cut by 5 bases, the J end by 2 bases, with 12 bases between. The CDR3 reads CASSTGTPNTGELFF. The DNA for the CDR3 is TGTGCCAGCAGTACCGGGACTCCAAACACCGGGGAGCTGTTTTTT.

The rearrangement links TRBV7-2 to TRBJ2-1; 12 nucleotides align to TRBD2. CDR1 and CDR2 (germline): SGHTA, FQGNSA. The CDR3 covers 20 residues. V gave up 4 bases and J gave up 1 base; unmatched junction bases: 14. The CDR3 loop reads CASSYPASGGAVISYNEQFF. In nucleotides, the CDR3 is TGTGCCAGCAGCTATCCCGCTAGCGGGGGGGCTGTAATATCCTACAATGAGCAGTTCTTC.

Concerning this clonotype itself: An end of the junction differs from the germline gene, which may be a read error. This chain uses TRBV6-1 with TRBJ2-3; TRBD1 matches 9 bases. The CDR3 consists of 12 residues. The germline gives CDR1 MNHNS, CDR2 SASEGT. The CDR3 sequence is CVSRTGDDTQYF. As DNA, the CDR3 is TGTGTCAGCCGGACAGGGGATGATACGCAGTATTTT.

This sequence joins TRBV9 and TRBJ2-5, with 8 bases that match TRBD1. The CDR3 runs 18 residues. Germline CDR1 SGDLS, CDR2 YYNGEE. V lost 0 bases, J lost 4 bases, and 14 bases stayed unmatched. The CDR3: CASSVGISGRGQRETQYF. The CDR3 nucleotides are TGTGCCAGCAGCGTAGGAATCTCGGGCAGGGGGCAGCGAGAGACCCAGTACTTC. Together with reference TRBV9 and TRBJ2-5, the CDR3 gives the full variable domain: DSGVTQTPKHLITATGQRVTLRCSPRSGDLSVYWYQQSLDQGLQFLIQYYNGEERAKGNILERFSAQQFPDLHSELNLSSLELGDSALYFCASSVGISGRGQRETQYFGPGTRLLVL.

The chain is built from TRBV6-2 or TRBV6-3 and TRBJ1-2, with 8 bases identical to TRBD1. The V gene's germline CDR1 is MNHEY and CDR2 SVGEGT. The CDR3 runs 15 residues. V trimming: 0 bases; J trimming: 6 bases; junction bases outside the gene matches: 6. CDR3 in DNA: TGTGCCAGCAGTTACTCCACCGGGACAGGCGATGGCTACACCTTC. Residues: CASSYSTGTGDGYTF.

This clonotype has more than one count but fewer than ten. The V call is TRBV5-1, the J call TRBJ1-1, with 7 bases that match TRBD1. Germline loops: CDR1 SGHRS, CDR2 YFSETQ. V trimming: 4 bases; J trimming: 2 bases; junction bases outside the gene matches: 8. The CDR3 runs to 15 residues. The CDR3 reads CASSVAGTANTEAFF. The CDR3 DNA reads TGCGCCAGCAGCGTTGCCGGGACAGCAAACACTGAAGCTTTCTTT.

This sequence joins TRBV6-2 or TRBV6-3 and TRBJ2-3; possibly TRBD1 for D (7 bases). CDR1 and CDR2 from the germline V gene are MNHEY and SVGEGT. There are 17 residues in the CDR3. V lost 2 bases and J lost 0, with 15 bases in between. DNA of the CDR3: TGTGCCAGCAGTTACCCGGAGACAGGGACTAGCACAGATACGCAGTATTTT. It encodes CASSYPETGTSTDTQYF.

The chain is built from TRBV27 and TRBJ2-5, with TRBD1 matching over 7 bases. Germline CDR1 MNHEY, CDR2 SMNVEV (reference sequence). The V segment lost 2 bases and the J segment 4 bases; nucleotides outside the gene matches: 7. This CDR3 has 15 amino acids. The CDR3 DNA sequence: TGTGCCAGCAGTTTACATCCGAACAGGGGAGAGACCCAGTACTTC. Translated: CASSLHPNRGETQYF.

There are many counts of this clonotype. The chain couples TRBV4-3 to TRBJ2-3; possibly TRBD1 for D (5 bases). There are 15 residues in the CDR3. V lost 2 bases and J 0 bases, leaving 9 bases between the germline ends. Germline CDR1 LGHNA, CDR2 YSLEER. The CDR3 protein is CASSQSGSSTDTQYF. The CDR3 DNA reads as TGCGCCAGCAGCCAATCAGGGTCTAGCACAGATACGCAGTATTTT.

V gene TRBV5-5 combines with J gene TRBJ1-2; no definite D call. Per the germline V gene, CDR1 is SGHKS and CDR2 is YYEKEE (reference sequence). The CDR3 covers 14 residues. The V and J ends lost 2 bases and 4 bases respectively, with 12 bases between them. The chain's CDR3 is CASSLNSLVYGYTF. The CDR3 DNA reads TGTGCCAGCAGCTTAAACAGTCTCGTCTATGGCTACACCTTC.

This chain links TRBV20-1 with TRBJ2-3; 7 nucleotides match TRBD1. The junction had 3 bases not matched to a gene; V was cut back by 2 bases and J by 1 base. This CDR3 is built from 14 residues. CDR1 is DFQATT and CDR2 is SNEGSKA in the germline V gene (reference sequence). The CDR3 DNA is TGCAGTGCTAGACCAACAGGGGGCACAGATACGCAGTATTTT. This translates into CSARPTGGTDTQYF.